Below are 10 T cell receptor beta chains sequenced from a single sample in a study of identical twins. MiXCR, applied by TCRdb to the 5' RACE reads, yields one record per CDR3 protein. The repertoire holds about 1.7 million distinct CDR3 sequences, with about 30% as singletons. Source material: cord blood. The source of these receptors is a newborn girl in good health.

There are a few counts of this clonotype. This chain uses TRBV20-1 with TRBJ2-1; D gene ambiguous. This CDR3 is 14 amino acids long. CDR1 DFQATT and CDR2 SNEGSKA come from the germline V gene (reference sequence). The V end lost 6 bases, the J end lost 6 bases, and 18 bases lay between the germline ends. CDR3 coding DNA: TGCAGTGCCTCCCAGTTTAGTCCTGCCAATGAGCAGTTCTTC. Amino acid sequence: CSASQFSPANEQFF.

This clonotype was seen a handful of times. V gene TRBV6-2 or TRBV6-3 combines with J gene TRBJ2-3; perhaps TRBD1 as D (5 bases). The CDR3 has 17 amino acids. The ends were cut back, 2 bases at V and 6 bases at J, with 21 bases in the middle. The V gene's germline CDR1 is MNHEY and CDR2 SVGEGT. CDR3 nucleotide sequence: TGTGCCAGCAGTTACCCGGCCGGTCAGGGATGGGTGGATACGCAGTATTTT. Its protein product is CASSYPAGQGWVDTQYF.

In its sample, this clonotype was seen once. The rearrangement links TRBV2 to TRBJ1-1, with D possibly TRBD1 on 5 matching bases. The CDR3 extends over 12 amino acids. The germline V gene has CDR1 SNHLY and CDR2 FYNNEI. V dropped 8 bases and J dropped 6 bases, with 13 bases sitting between them. The CDR3 sequence: CASGRGVSEAFF. The CDR3 DNA follows: TGTGCCAGCGGGCGGGGGGTCTCTGAAGCTTTCTTT.

The chain couples TRBV3-1 to TRBJ1-1, with 8 bases aligning to TRBD1. J lost 1 base, V lost 2 bases, and 3 bases had no gene match. Germline CDR1 LGHDT, CDR2 YNNKEL (reference sequence). CDR3 length equals 15 residues. DNA for the CDR3: TGTGCCAGCAGCCAATACGGACAGGGGAACACTGAAGCTTTCTTT. Translated, it gives CASSQYGQGNTEAFF.

This clonotype came up a few times. J is TRBJ1-2 and V is TRBV9; 11 bases agree with TRBD1. Germline CDR1 is SGDLS and CDR2 is YYNGEE. Germline trimming cut 4 bases from V and 5 bases from J; bases unmatched to any gene: 10. This CDR3 is 16 amino acids long. CDR3 nucleotides: TGTGCCAGCAGCTCCCGGACAGGGGGCGGTCTTTATGGCTACACCTTC. This codes for CASSSRTGGGLYGYTF.

This clonotype came up a few times. This chain connects TRBV28 to TRBJ1-1, with D tentatively TRBD1 (6 bases). Trimming took off 7 bases at V and 9 bases at J, with 18 bases between the two ends. The V gene's germline CDR1 is MDHEN and CDR2 SYDVKM. The CDR3 consists of 13 residues. CDR3 loop: CASTVGGGLKAFF. The CDR3 DNA is TGTGCCAGCACGGTAGGGGGGGGTTTGAAAGCTTTCTTT.

In this sample, this clonotype turned up a few times. This chain connects TRBV30 to TRBJ1-2; a weak D match, TRBD1 (5 bases). Trimming left V 3 bases short and J 10 bases short, with 15 bases between. Germline CDR1 reads GTSNPN; CDR2 reads SVGIG (reference sequence). The length of the CDR3 is 12 residues. In DNA form, the CDR3 reads TGTGCCTGGAGCGTGGACACCTACCTCTACACCTTC. Its protein is CAWSVDTYLYTF.

V gene TRBV28 combines with J gene TRBJ2-7; 7 bases agree with TRBD1. Germline V gene sequence: CDR1 MDHEN, CDR2 SYDVKM. The J segment lost 2 bases and the V segment lost 4 bases, leaving 14 bases of the junction unmatched. CDR3 length equals 17 residues. The CDR3 DNA reads TGTGCCAGCAGTTCCCGCCTACCAGGGGGTTTTACCTACGAGCAGTACTTC. This codes for CASSSRLPGGFTYEQYF.

J is TRBJ2-3 and V is TRBV10-2, with 14 bases identical to TRBD2. This CDR3 region has 16 residues. The V gene end was trimmed by 5 bases and the J gene end by 5 bases; junction bases not matched to a gene: 6. Germline-derived CDR1 and CDR2 are WSHSY and SAAADI. The CDR3 DNA sequence: TGCGCCAGCAGTACACGACTAGCGGGGGGGCGAGATACGCAGTATTTT. Protein product: CASSTRLAGGRDTQYF.

V gene TRBV9 combines with J gene TRBJ2-5, with TRBD2 matching 7 bases. Unmatched junction bases numbered 17, after V lost 1 base and J lost 11 bases. The CDR3 runs 16 residues. CDR1 is SGDLS and CDR2 is YYNGEE in the germline V gene. The CDR3 region is CASSVLGTKALYEQYF. The CDR3 region has the DNA TGTGCCAGCAGCGTACTGGGGACTAAGGCTCTCTATGAGCAGTACTTC. The complete variable domain, with remaining parts taken from reference TRBV9 and TRBJ2-5, reads DSGVTQTPKHLITATGQRVTLRCSPRSGDLSVYWYQQSLDQGLQFLIQYYNGEERAKGNILERFSAQQFPDLHSELNLSSLELGDSALYFCASSVLGTKALYEQYFGPGTRLLVL.